One and the same sample provided the 11 T cell receptor beta chains below, sequenced in a study of monozygotic twins with inflammatory bowel disease. Reprocessing the 5' RACE reads, TCRdb reports a single entry for every CDR3 protein and omits DNA. The sample table sets out about 150,000 distinct CDR3 sequences. The sample taken for sequencing was blood. Receptors originate from a human donor with ulcerative colitis or Crohn's disease, or a healthy co-twin of an affected twin (not recorded which).

The chain employs TRBV5-1 and TRBJ1-1; TCRdb proposes TRBD1, but this gene call is untestable without DNA. Germline loops: CDR1 SGHRS, CDR2 YFSETQ. This CDR3 contains 16 residues. The CDR3 is CASSLQGQGVGTEAFF.

The chain joins TRBV9 to TRBJ2-3; the TCRdb D gene call, TRBD2, has no DNA to confirm it. Germline-derived CDR1 and CDR2 are SGDLS and YYNGEE. The CDR3 is made up of 16 amino acids. This CDR3 is CASSGVRGSGADTQYF.

The chain combines TRBV12-3 or TRBV12-4 with TRBJ2-1; lacking DNA, the TRBD2 call made by TCRdb goes unchecked. The CDR3 is made up of 16 amino acids. CDR3: CASSSAPPGLFNEQFF.

The chain recombines TRBV5-1 with TRBJ2-1; the TRBD2 assignment by TCRdb is unverifiable without DNA. This CDR3 has 16 amino acids. Germline V lookup: CDR1 SGHRS, CDR2 YFSETQ. CDR3 loop: CASSPSGTPLGNEQFF.

The chain couples TRBV7-9 to TRBJ1-2. Germline CDR1 reads SEHNR; CDR2 reads FQNEAQ (reference sequence). The CDR3 spans 14 residues. CDR3 in amino acids: CASSLDPTFYGYTF.

The V call is TRBV5-1, the J call TRBJ1-4; TCRdb returns TRBD1, unconfirmable since there is no DNA. Per the germline V gene, CDR1 is SGHRS and CDR2 is YFSETQ. CDR3 length equals 16 residues. CDR3 in amino acids: CASSLQPGQSNEKLFF. Looking up the rest from reference TRBV5-1 and TRBJ1-4 gives the full variable domain: KAGVTQTPRYLIKTRGQQVTLSCSPISGHRSVSWYQQTPGQGLQFLFEYFSETQRNKGNFPGRFSGRQFSNSRSEMNVSTLELGDSALYLCASSLQPGQSNEKLFFGSGTQLSVL.

This chain uses TRBV20-1 with TRBJ1-5; TCRdb's D gene call, TRBD1, goes unchecked for lack of DNA. The CDR3 has 13 residues. In germline, CDR1 is DFQATT, CDR2 SNEGSKA (reference sequence). CDR3 amino acids: CSATVRPNQPQHF.

This chain links TRBV7-8 with TRBJ2-1. The CDR3 covers 14 residues. CDR1 is SGHVS, CDR2 FQNEAQ, per germline. This CDR3 reads CASSFQALYNEQFF.

This chain joins TRBV19 and TRBJ2-2; checking the TCRdb D call of TRBD1 is not possible without DNA. The CDR3 spans 14 residues. The germline V gene has CDR1 LNHDA and CDR2 SQIVND (reference sequence). The CDR3 sequence: CASTTPGNTGELFF.

The CDR3 is CASSDPASGTGTYEQYF. V gene TRBV9 combines with J gene TRBJ2-7; lacking DNA, the TRBD1 call made by TCRdb goes unchecked. CDR3 length: 17 amino acids. Germline CDR1 is SGDLS and CDR2 is YYNGEE.

V usage is TRBV12-3 or TRBV12-4 and J usage is TRBJ2-2; TCRdb's D gene call, TRBD1, goes unchecked for lack of DNA. The CDR3 has 16 residues. The chain's CDR3 is CASSFEGQGLAGELFF.